The clone carrying this TCR beta chain showed up just a few times. Measured with immunoSEQ multiplex PCR; TCRdb has only the in-frame clones, and not every one. Here the sample spans under 20,000 clones, under 40% being singletons. The data were obtained in a study of graft-versus-host responses after intestinal transplantation. Whole-study context: Each transplant was multivisceral, liver-intestinal, or isolated intestinal. All recipients were given anti-thymocyte globulin induction, and tacrolimus and steroids were then administered for three to four years.

Findings and caveats of the study: Among recipient marrow samples, GvH clones were found; some appeared first in ileum or blood.

The CDR3 consists of 13 residues. The V segment lost 9 bases and the J segment 5 bases; nucleotides outside the gene matches: 7. CDR1 and CDR2 (germline): LNHDA, SQIVND (reference sequence). This chain connects TRBV19 to TRBJ1-2; TRBD1 aligns across 9 bases. The TCR sequence derives from a human patient who was an organ donor for intestinal transplantation. Source: alloreactive CD4+ T cells from a mixed lymphocyte reaction culture, taken before transplantation. Subset specified: CFSE-low proliferating T cells sorted from roughly 6-day pre-transplant mixed lymphocyte reaction (GvH or HvG direction). CDR3 sequence: CASQPGQGYGYTF. In DNA form, the CDR3 reads TGTGCCAGCCAACCGGGACAGGGATATGGCTACACCTTC. Based on the CDR3 plus reference TRBV19 and TRBJ1-2, the full variable domain is DGGITQSPKYLFRKEGQNVTLSCEQNLNHDAMYWYRQDPGQGLRLIYYSQIVNDFQKGDIAEGYSVSREKKESFPLTVTSAQKNPTAFYLCASQPGQGYGYTFGSGTRLTVV.